Listed below are T cell receptor beta chains from one sample, sequenced in a study of T cell responses to AZD1222 COVID-19 vaccine. Assay: immunoSEQ multiplex PCR; the TCRdb copy retains only in-frame clones and omits some. The data contain more than 85,000 clones, roughly 84% of them singletons. The sequenced sample was peripheral blood, obtained on day 0 of AZD1222 vaccination. The receptors were sampled from an adult in good health. Both conserved end residues are part of each CDR3. D genes are given only for firm matches. Not all rows give a size; the values are once, few, many and, for expanded clones, a class.

j_gene,v_gene,len,d_gene,abundance,CDR3aa,CDR3nt
TRBJ2-2,TRBV28,14,-,-,CASRGRANTGELFF,TGTGCCAGCAGGGGCAGGGCAAACACCGGGGAGCTGTTTTTT
TRBJ2-1,TRBV30,12,-,-,CAWTLGIGGQFF,TGTGCCTGGACTCTGGGCATAGGCGGGCAGTTCTTC
TRBJ1-2,TRBV4-3,15,-,-,CASSQEPGVGYGYTF,TGCGCCAGCAGCCAAGAGCCAGGGGTGGGCTATGGCTACACCTTC
TRBJ2-1,TRBV5-1,16,TRBD1,once,CASSLLVDRGNNEQFF,TGCGCCAGCAGCTTGCTCGTGGACAGGGGAAACAATGAGCAGTTCTTC
TRBJ1-5,TRBV7-2,17,-,-,CASSSTSWRDDNQPQHF,TGTGCCAGCAGCTCCACCTCCTGGAGGGACGACAATCAGCCCCAGCATTTT
TRBJ2-5,TRBV5-1,12,-,-,CASSLEGRSEYF,TGCGCCAGCAGCTTGGAGGGGAGGTCAGAGTACTTC
TRBJ1-1,TRBV28,14,-,few,CASSLGGGRTEAFF,TGTGCCAGCAGTTTAGGGGGGGGGCGGACTGAAGCTTTCTTT
TRBJ2-5,TRBV18,13,-,-,CASSPGVQETQYF,TGTGCCAGCTCACCAGGAGTACAAGAGACCCAGTACTTC
TRBJ2-6,TRBV24-1,15,-,-,CATSDPKDGANVLTF,TGTGCCACCAGTGACCCCAAAGACGGGGCCAACGTCCTGACTTTC
TRBJ1-4,TRBV6-5,15,-,-,CASLPWFQANEKLFF,TGTGCCAGCCTCCCTTGGTTTCAGGCGAATGAAAAACTGTTTTTT
TRBJ2-3,TRBV18,14,-,-,CASSPPTNTDTQYF,TGTGCCAGCTCACCACCGACCAACACAGATACGCAGTATTTT
TRBJ2-1,TRBV20-1,11,TRBD1,-,CSARQGIEQFF,TGCAGTGCGCGACAGGGGATTGAGCAGTTCTTC
TRBJ1-2,TRBV27,14,TRBD1,-,CASSSQQGADGYTF,TGTGCCAGCAGTTCTCAACAGGGGGCAGATGGCTACACCTTC
TRBJ1-2,TRBV18,14,TRBD1,-,CASSPDRVANGYTF,TGTGCCAGCTCTCCGGACAGGGTGGCGAATGGCTACACCTTC
TRBJ1-6,TRBV10-1,12,-,-,CASSPGNSPLHF,TGCGCCAGCAGCCCAGGGAATTCACCCCTCCACTTT